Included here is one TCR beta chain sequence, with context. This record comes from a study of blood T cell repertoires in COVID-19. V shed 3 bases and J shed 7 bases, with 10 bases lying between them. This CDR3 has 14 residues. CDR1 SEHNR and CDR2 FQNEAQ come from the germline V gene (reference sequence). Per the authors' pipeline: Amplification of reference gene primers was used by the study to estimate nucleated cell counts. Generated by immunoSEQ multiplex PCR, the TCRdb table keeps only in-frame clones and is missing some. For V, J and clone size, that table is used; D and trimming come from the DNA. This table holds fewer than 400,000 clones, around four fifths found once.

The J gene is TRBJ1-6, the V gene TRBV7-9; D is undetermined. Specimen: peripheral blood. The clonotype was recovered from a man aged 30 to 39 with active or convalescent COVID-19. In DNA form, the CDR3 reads TGTGCCAGCAGCTTGCCACAGTCAAATTCACCCCTCCACTTT. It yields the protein CASSLPQSNSPLHF. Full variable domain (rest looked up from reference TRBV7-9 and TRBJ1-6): DTGVSQNPRHKITKRGQNVTFRCDPISEHNRLYWYRQTLGQGPEFLTYFQNEAQLEKSRLLSDRFSAERPKGSFSTLEIQRTEQGDSAMYLCASSLPQSNSPLHFGNGTRLTVT.